The table lists the clone carrying this TCR beta chain with a count of one. The data are from a study of blood T cell repertoires in COVID-19. Study-wide background: Specimens from acute and convalescent COVID-19 originated in the United States, Italy and Spain. PBMCs, B-cell-depleted T cells, or T cells provided the cDNA or gDNA that made up the material.

The junction had 16 bases not matched to a gene; V was cut back by 7 bases and J by 11 bases. The CDR3 totals 14 residues. In germline, CDR1 is SQVTM, CDR2 ANQGSEA. TCRdb's table, derived via immunoSEQ multiplex PCR, lists solely in-frame clones and lacks some. The repertoire holds tens of thousands of clones, with over 75% as singletons. The TCR originated in a woman aged 60-75 years with acute or convalescent COVID-19. V is TRBV29-1 and J is TRBJ1-1; 10 nucleotides line up with TRBD1. Sequenced sample: peripheral blood. The CDR3 loop reads CSGATGGDSRRAFF. Here the CDR3 DNA reads TGCAGCGGGGCGACAGGGGGCGATTCCCGAAGGGCTTTCTTT.